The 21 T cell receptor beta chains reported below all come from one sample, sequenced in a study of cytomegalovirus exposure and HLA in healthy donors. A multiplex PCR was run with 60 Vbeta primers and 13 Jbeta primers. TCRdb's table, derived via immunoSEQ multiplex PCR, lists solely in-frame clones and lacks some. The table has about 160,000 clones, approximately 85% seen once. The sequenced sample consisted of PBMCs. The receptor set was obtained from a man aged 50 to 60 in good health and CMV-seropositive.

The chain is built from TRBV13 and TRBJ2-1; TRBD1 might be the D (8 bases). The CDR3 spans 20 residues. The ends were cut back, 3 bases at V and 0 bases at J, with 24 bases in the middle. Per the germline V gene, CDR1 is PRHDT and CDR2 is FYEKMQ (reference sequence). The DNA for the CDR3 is TGTGCCAGCAGCTTGCGGACAGGGAAACTAGCGAAGAGCTCCTACAATGAGCAGTTCTTC. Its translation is CASSLRTGKLAKSSYNEQFF.

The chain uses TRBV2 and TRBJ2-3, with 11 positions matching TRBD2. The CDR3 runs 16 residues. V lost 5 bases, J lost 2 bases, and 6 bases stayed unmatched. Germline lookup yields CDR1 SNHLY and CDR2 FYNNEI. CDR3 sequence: CASSPGLAGPTDTQYF. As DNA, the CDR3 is TGTGCCAGCAGTCCCGGACTAGCGGGTCCCACAGATACGCAGTATTTT.

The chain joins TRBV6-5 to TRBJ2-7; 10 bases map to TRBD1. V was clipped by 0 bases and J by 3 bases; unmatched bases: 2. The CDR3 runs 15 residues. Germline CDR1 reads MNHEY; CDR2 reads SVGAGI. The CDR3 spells CASSYSGDRGYEQYF. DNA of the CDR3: TGTGCCAGCAGTTACTCAGGGGACAGGGGCTACGAGCAGTACTTC.

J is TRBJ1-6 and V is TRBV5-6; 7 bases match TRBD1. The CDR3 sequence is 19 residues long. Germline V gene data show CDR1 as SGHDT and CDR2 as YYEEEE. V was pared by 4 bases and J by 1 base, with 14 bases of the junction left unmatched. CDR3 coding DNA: TGTGCCAGCAGCCCCCAAACGGACAGGTCGTGGTCCTATAATTCACCCCTCCACTTT. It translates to CASSPQTDRSWSYNSPLHF.

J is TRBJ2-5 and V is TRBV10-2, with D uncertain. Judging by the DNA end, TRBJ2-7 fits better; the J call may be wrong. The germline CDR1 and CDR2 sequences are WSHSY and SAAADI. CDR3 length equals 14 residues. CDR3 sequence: CASSWRSSSYEQYF. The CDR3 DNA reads TGCGCCAGCAGCTGGAGATCCTCTTCCTACGAGCAGTACTTC.

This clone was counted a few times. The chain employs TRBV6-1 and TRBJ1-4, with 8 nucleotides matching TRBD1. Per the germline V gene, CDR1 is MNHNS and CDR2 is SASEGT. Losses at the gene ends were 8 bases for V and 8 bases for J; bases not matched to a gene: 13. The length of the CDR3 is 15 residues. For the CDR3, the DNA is TGTGCCAGCGGAAAGGACAGGGCTCTAGGGGAAAAACTGTTTTTT. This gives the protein CASGKDRALGEKLFF.

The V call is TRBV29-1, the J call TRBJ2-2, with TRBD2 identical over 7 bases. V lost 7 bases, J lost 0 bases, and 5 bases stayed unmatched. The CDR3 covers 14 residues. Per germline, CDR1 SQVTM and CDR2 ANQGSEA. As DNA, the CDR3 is TGCAGCGCCCTGCGGGAGACGAACACCGGGGAGCTGTTTTTT. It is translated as CSALRETNTGELFF.

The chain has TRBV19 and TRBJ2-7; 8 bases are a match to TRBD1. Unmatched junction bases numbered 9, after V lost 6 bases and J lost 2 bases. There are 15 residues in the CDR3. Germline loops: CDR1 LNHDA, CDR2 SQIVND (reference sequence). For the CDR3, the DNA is TGTGCCAGTAGAGTAGCCGGGACAGGAACCTACGAGCAGTACTTC. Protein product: CASRVAGTGTYEQYF.

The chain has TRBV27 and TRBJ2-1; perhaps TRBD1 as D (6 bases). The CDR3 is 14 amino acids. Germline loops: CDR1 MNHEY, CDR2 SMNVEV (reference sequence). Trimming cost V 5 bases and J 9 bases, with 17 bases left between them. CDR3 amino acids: CASSLAAGASEQFF. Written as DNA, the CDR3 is TGTGCCAGCAGTCTCGCCGCAGGGGCTAGTGAGCAGTTCTTC.

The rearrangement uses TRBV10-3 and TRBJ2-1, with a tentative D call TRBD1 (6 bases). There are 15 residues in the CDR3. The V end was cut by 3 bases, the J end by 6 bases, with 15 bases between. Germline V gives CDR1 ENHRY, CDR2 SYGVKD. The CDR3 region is CAISDGGQSVNEQFF. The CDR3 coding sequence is TGTGCCATCAGTGATGGGGGACAAAGCGTCAATGAGCAGTTCTTC.

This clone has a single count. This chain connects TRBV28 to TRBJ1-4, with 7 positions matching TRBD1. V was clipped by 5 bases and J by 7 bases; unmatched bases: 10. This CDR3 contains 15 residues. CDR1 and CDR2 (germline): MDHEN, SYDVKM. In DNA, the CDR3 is TGTGCCAGCAGTCAACAGGGGATGGAAGGTGAAAAACTGTTTTTT. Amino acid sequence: CASSQQGMEGEKLFF.

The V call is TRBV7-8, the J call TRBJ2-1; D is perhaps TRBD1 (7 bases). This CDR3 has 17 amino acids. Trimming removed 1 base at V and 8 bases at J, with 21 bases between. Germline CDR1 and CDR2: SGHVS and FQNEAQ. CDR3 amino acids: CASSLVLQEGALDEQFF. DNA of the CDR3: TGTGCCAGCAGCTTAGTTTTACAGGAGGGGGCTTTAGATGAGCAGTTCTTC.

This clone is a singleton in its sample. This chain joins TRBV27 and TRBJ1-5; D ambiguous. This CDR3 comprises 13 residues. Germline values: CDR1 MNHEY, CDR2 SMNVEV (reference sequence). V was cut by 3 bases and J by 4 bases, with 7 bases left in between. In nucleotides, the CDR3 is TGTGCCAGCAGTTTGGTCAGAAATCAGCCCCAGCATTTT. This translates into CASSLVRNQPQHF.

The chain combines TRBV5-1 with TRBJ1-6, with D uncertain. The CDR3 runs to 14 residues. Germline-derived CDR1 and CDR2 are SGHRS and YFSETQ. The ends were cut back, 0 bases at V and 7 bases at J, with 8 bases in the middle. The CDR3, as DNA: TGCGCCAGCAGCTTGGTGGGAGGGAATTCACCCCTCCACTTT. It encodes CASSLVGGNSPLHF. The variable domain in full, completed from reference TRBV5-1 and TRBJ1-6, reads KAGVTQTPRYLIKTRGQQVTLSCSPISGHRSVSWYQQTPGQGLQFLFEYFSETQRNKGNFPGRFSGRQFSNSRSEMNVSTLELGDSALYLCASSLVGGNSPLHFGNGTRLTVT.

Here the CDR3 reads CASRARDGYTF. DNA of the CDR3: TGTGCCAGCCGAGCACGGGATGGCTACACCTTC. This chain uses TRBV19 with TRBJ1-2; no definite D call. Per the germline V gene, CDR1 is LNHDA and CDR2 is SQIVND (reference sequence). There are 11 residues in the CDR3. V dropped 9 bases and J dropped 6 bases, with 11 bases sitting between them.

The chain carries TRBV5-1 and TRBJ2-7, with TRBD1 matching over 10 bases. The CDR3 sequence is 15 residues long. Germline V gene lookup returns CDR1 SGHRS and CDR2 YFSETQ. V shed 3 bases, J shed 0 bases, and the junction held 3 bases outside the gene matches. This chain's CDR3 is CASSSRDRGSYEQYF. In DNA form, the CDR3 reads TGCGCCAGCAGCTCCCGGGACAGGGGCTCCTACGAGCAGTACTTC.

The CDR3 reads CASLGQGLYEQYF. The CDR3 DNA is TGTGCCAGCCTCGGACAGGGACTATACGAGCAGTACTTC. The chain recombines TRBV2 with TRBJ2-7; possible D gene TRBD1, 8 bases. Between the trimmed V and J ends, which lost 8 bases and 4 bases, there was a span of 15 bases. Germline V gene sequence: CDR1 SNHLY, CDR2 FYNNEI. The CDR3 length is 13 residues.

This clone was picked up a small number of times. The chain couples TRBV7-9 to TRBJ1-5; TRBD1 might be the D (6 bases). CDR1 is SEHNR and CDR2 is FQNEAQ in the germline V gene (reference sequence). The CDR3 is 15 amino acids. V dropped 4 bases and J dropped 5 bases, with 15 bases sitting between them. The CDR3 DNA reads TGTGCCAGCAGCTGGGACACCCCTGGGGATCAGCCCCAGCATTTT. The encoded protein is CASSWDTPGDQPQHF.

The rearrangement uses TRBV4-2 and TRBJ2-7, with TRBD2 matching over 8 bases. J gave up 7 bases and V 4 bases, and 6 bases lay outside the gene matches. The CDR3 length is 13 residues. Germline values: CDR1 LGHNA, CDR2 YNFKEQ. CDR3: CASSLPGLGEQYF. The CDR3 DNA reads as TGTGCCAGCAGCCTCCCGGGACTAGGGGAGCAGTACTTC.

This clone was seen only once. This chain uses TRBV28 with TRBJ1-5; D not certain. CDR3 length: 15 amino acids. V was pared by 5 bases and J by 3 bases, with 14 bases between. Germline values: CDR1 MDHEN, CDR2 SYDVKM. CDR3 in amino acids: CASSRKTRPNQPQHF. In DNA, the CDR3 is TGTGCCAGCAGTAGGAAGACACGACCCAATCAGCCCCAGCATTTT. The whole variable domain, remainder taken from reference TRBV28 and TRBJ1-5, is DVKVTQSSRYLVKRTGEKVFLECVQDMDHENMFWYRQDPGLGLRLIYFSYDVKMKEKGDIPEGYSVSREKKERFSLILESASTNQTSMYLCASSRKTRPNQPQHFGDGTRLSIL.

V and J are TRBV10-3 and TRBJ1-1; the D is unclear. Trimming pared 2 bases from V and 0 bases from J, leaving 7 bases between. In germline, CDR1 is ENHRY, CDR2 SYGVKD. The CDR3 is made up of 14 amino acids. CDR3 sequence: CAISEGGMNTEAFF. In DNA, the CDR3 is TGTGCCATCAGTGAGGGAGGGATGAACACTGAAGCTTTCTTT.